These 29 T cell receptor beta chains share one sample of origin, sequenced in a study of control samples from healthy donors and cancer patients. The method was immunoSEQ multiplex PCR; TCRdb's version includes in-frame clones alone and lacks a portion of them. The table includes about 180,000 clones, around 90% detected once. Source material: blood. These receptors were collected from a woman aged 45-59 years in good health.

This clone was seen once. The chain recombines TRBV27 with TRBJ2-5, with D unresolved. V was cut by 4 bases and J by 0 bases, with 9 bases left in between. The germline gives CDR1 MNHEY, CDR2 SMNVEV (reference sequence). This CDR3 region has 14 residues. The CDR3 region is CASSSLQYQETQYF. The DNA for the CDR3 is TGTGCCAGCAGTTCTTTACAGTACCAAGAGACCCAGTACTTC.

This chain's CDR3 is CASSPTGGVFYNEQFF. The CDR3 DNA sequence: TGTGCCAGCAGCCCGACAGGGGGTGTCTTCTACAATGAGCAGTTCTTC. The genes are TRBV7-3 and TRBJ2-1; TRBD1 matches 9 bases. V trimming: 5 bases; J trimming: 3 bases; junction bases outside the gene matches: 8. The germline V gene encodes CDR1 SGHTA and CDR2 FQGTGA. The CDR3 is made up of 16 amino acids.

The V and J genes are TRBV7-2 and TRBJ2-5, with D hard to call. Between the trimmed V and J ends, which lost 1 base and 1 base, there was a span of 4 bases. The CDR3 is 13 residues long. The germline CDR1 and CDR2 sequences are SGHTA and FQGNSA. CDR3 in DNA: TGTGCCAGCAGCTTAGGTCTCCAAGAGACCCAGTACTTC. It encodes CASSLGLQETQYF. Using reference TRBV7-2 and TRBJ2-5 for the parts outside the CDR3, the full variable domain is GAGVSQSPSNKVTEKGKDVELRCDPISGHTALYWYRQSLGQGLEFLIYFQGNSAPDKSGLPSDRFSAERTGGSVSTLTIQRTQQEDSAVYLCASSLGLQETQYFGPGTRLLVL.

This chain connects TRBV7-3 to TRBJ2-1, with a weak D call TRBD2 (6 bases). CDR3 length: 16 amino acids. Germline-derived CDR1 and CDR2 are SGHTA and FQGTGA. Trimming took 1 base from V and 6 from J, leaving 16 bases between them. The CDR3 is CASSLRRGDSPNEQFF. CDR3 nucleotides: TGTGCCAGCAGCTTAAGGCGGGGAGACTCCCCCAATGAGCAGTTCTTC.

The rearrangement links TRBV19 to TRBJ2-5; D might be TRBD1 (6 bases). The CDR3 spans 16 residues. Germline lookup yields CDR1 LNHDA and CDR2 SQIVND (reference sequence). V was shortened by 5 bases and J by 2 bases, with 18 bases between the two germline ends. CDR3 bases: TGTGCCAGTAGTCCCACAGGGATCACCAATCAAGAGACCCAGTACTTC. It encodes CASSPTGITNQETQYF.

The chain uses TRBV6-1 and TRBJ1-1; TRBD1 matches at 11 bases. The J segment lost 5 bases and the V segment lost 2 bases, leaving 4 bases of the junction unmatched. The CDR3 totals 15 residues. Looked up from germline, CDR1 is MNHNS and CDR2 is SASEGT. CDR3 DNA: TGTGCCAGCAGTGAACCGGACAGGGGGCGAACTGAAGCTTTCTTT. The encoded protein is CASSEPDRGRTEAFF.

This chain joins TRBV3-1 (or the pseudogene TRBV3-2) and TRBJ1-1, with 7 bases matching TRBD1. The ends lost 0 bases at V and 12 bases at J; junction bases unmatched: 10. The CDR3 is 14 amino acids. Germline values: CDR1 LGHDT, CDR2 YNNKEL (reference sequence). The DNA for the CDR3 is TGTGCCAGCAGCCAAGATCAGGGCAGGGGGGGGACTTTCTTT. Translated, it gives CASSQDQGRGGTFF.

The chain uses TRBV5-1 and TRBJ2-1, with D possibly being TRBD1 (6 bases). CDR1 is SGHRS and CDR2 is YFSETQ in the germline V gene. The length of the CDR3 is 15 residues. V lost 0 bases and J lost 0, with 7 bases in between. The DNA for the CDR3 is TGCGCCAGCAGCTTGGAGGGGGACTCCTACAATGAGCAGTTCTTC. It translates to CASSLEGDSYNEQFF.

The chain uses TRBV7-2 and TRBJ2-7; D gene unclear. Trimming left V 1 base short and J 4 bases short, with 20 bases between. The germline CDR1 and CDR2 sequences are SGHTA and FQGNSA. The CDR3 contains 17 residues. In DNA, the CDR3 is TGTGCCAGCAGCTTAGGGTGGGTGGATCCCTACGGATACGAGCAGTACTTC. The encoded protein is CASSLGWVDPYGYEQYF. The full variable domain, in which reference TRBV7-2 and TRBJ2-7 provide the parts outside the CDR3, is GAGVSQSPSNKVTEKGKDVELRCDPISGHTALYWYRQSLGQGLEFLIYFQGNSAPDKSGLPSDRFSAERTGGSVSTLTIQRTQQEDSAVYLCASSLGWVDPYGYEQYFGPGTRLTVT.

The chain joins TRBV11-1 to TRBJ2-1, with D possibly matching TRBD2 (6 bases). Between the trimmed V and J ends, which lost 5 bases and 7 bases, there was a span of 18 bases. The CDR3 runs to 15 residues. Germline lookup yields CDR1 SGHAT and CDR2 FQDESV (reference sequence). The CDR3 sequence: CASSARLDPSNEQFF. DNA of the CDR3: TGTGCCAGCAGCGCCCGACTAGACCCCTCAAATGAGCAGTTCTTC.

With regard to this clone: Germline and junction disagree at one end, which may indicate a read error. This sequence joins TRBV18 and TRBJ1-2; 9 nucleotides agree with TRBD1. CDR1 and CDR2 (germline): KGHSH, LQKENI. This CDR3 is 12 amino acids long. As DNA, the CDR3 is TGTGCCAGCTCACAGATGGGACAGGGAGCATCCTTC. This sequence encodes CASSQMGQGASF. The complete variable domain, with remaining parts taken from reference TRBV18 and TRBJ1-2, reads NAGVMQNPRHLVRRRGQEARLRCSPMKGHSHVYWYRQLPEEGLKFMVYLQKENIIDESGMPKERFSAEFPKEGPSILRIQQVVRGDSAAYFCASSQMGQGASFGSGTRLTVV.

The V and J genes are TRBV10-3 and TRBJ2-7, with D perhaps TRBD2 (6 bases). Deletions cut 4 bases from V and 3 bases from J, with 13 bases between. Germline CDR1 reads ENHRY; CDR2 reads SYGVKD. This CDR3 is 14 amino acids long. This chain's CDR3 is CAISGGVGGYEQYF. In DNA form, the CDR3 reads TGTGCCATCAGTGGGGGGGTTGGCGGCTACGAGCAGTACTTC.

The V gene is TRBV5-8, the J gene TRBJ1-1, with 8 bases lining up with TRBD1. The germline CDR1 and CDR2 sequences are SGHTS and YDEGEE. This CDR3 is built from 15 residues. The junction had 9 bases not matched to a gene; V was cut back by 7 bases and J by 1 base. CDR3 region: CASGMGQVQNTEAFF. The CDR3 bases are TGTGCCAGCGGGATGGGACAGGTACAGAACACTGAAGCTTTCTTT.

The chain couples TRBV27 to TRBJ1-4; D may be TRBD1 (6 bases). The CDR3 runs to 17 residues. The germline gives CDR1 MNHEY, CDR2 SMNVEV (reference sequence). V was clipped by 3 bases and J by 3 bases, with 17 bases between them. CDR3 loop: CASSFRGGWRANEKLFF. The CDR3 DNA reads TGTGCCAGCAGTTTCCGAGGGGGTTGGCGGGCTAATGAAAAACTGTTTTTT. Based on the CDR3 plus reference TRBV27 and TRBJ1-4, the full variable domain is EAQVTQNPRYLITVTGKKLTVTCSQNMNHEYMSWYRQDPGLGLRQIYYSMNVEVTDKGDVPEGYKVSRKEKRNFPLILESPSPNQTSLYFCASSFRGGWRANEKLFFGSGTQLSVL.

This clone is a singleton in its sample. This chain links TRBV4-3 with TRBJ1-4; D not resolved. The germline gives CDR1 LGHNA, CDR2 YSLEER. The germline V and J ends were trimmed by 0 bases and 3 bases, with 8 bases remaining between them. The CDR3 is made up of 15 amino acids. CDR3 residues: CASSQDPRANEKLFF. Written as DNA, the CDR3 is TGCGCCAGCAGCCAAGATCCCCGGGCTAATGAAAAACTGTTTTTT.

The J gene is TRBJ1-2, the V gene TRBV28, with no clear D. In germline, CDR1 is MDHEN, CDR2 SYDVKM. Between the trimmed V and J ends, which lost 6 bases and 4 bases, there was a span of 12 bases. The CDR3 runs 13 residues. The CDR3 bases are TGTGCCAGCAGGCCGACAAACGCCTATGGCTACACCTTC. This gives the protein CASRPTNAYGYTF.

This sequence joins TRBV7-3 and TRBJ2-3; 12 bases map to TRBD2. In germline, CDR1 is SGHTA, CDR2 FQGTGA. The junction had 7 bases not matched to a gene; V was cut back by 5 bases and J by 7 bases. The length of the CDR3 is 15 residues. Here the CDR3 DNA reads TGTGCCAGCAGCCGTCTAGCGGGGGGGCGAAATACGCAGTATTTT. Residues: CASSRLAGGRNTQYF. Full variable domain (remainder filled in from reference TRBV7-3 and TRBJ2-3): GAGVSQTPSNKVTEKGKYVELRCDPISGHTALYWYRQSLGQGPEFLIYFQGTGAADDSGLPNDRFFAVRPEGSVSTLKIQRTERGDSAVYLCASSRLAGGRNTQYFGPGTRLTVL.

This clone was seen once. This chain links TRBV5-6 with TRBJ1-5; perhaps TRBD1 as D (5 bases). V lost 3 bases and J 0 bases, leaving 13 bases between the germline ends. From germline, CDR1 is SGHDT and CDR2 YYEEEE. CDR3 length: 16 residues. The CDR3 here is CASSYRGLYSNQPQHF. CDR3 nucleotides: TGTGCCAGCAGCTACCGGGGCCTGTATAGCAATCAGCCCCAGCATTTT.

The chain's CDR3 is CASSRDSNTDTQYF. In DNA form, the CDR3 reads TGTGCCAGCAGCCGGGACTCAAACACAGATACGCAGTATTTT. V usage is TRBV5-5 and J usage is TRBJ2-3; D is perhaps TRBD2 (6 bases). Trimming left V 4 bases short and J 2 bases short, with 11 bases between. CDR1 and CDR2 from the germline V gene are SGHKS and YYEKEE (reference sequence). This CDR3 has 14 amino acids.

The V gene is TRBV18, the J gene TRBJ2-1; 10 nucleotides match TRBD1. Germline CDR1 KGHSH, CDR2 LQKENI. V gave up 4 bases and J gave up 4 bases; unmatched junction bases: 7. CDR3 length: 16 residues. The CDR3 DNA reads as TGTGCCAGCTCACGAGAGGACAGGGGGTCTTACAATGAGCAGTTCTTC. Encoded protein: CASSREDRGSYNEQFF.

The chain is built from TRBV19 and TRBJ2-1, with D perhaps matching TRBD1 (5 bases). The V gene's germline CDR1 is LNHDA and CDR2 SQIVND (reference sequence). The CDR3 is made up of 16 amino acids. V lost 0 bases, J lost 0 bases, and 9 bases lay in between. The chain's CDR3 is CASSIEWGSSYNEQFF. CDR3 sequence (DNA): TGTGCCAGTAGTATAGAGTGGGGCAGCTCCTACAATGAGCAGTTCTTC.

The chain employs TRBV11-2 and TRBJ2-7; a possible D gene is TRBD1 (6 bases). The V end lost 5 bases, the J end lost 2 bases, and 16 bases lay between the germline ends. The CDR3 contains 15 residues. Per germline, CDR1 SGHAT and CDR2 FQNNGV. CDR3 residues: CASSRNRDNTYEQYF. The CDR3 region has the DNA TGTGCCAGCAGCCGAAACCGGGACAACACCTACGAGCAGTACTTC.

V usage is TRBV6-4 and J usage is TRBJ1-1; perhaps TRBD1 as D (6 bases). The CDR3 has 14 amino acids. The germline CDR1 and CDR2 sequences are MRHNA and SNTAGT. The V end lost 4 bases, the J end lost 1 base, and 10 bases lay between the germline ends. The CDR3 region has the DNA TGTGCCAGCAGTGTGTCCAGGGGGAACACTGAAGCTTTCTTT. Its protein is CASSVSRGNTEAFF.

V usage is TRBV19 and J usage is TRBJ2-6, with D maybe TRBD2 (7 bases). The germline CDR1 and CDR2 sequences are LNHDA and SQIVND (reference sequence). The V end was cut by 4 bases, the J end by 4 bases, with 17 bases between. This CDR3 comprises 17 residues. The CDR3 protein is CASSRLGGRSGANVLTF. The DNA of the CDR3 is TGTGCCAGTAGTAGACTCGGGGGGCGGTCGGGGGCCAACGTCCTGACTTTC.

The chain links TRBV4-3 to TRBJ2-3; D not resolved. Trimming took 4 bases from V and 0 from J, leaving 11 bases between them. This CDR3 region has 15 residues. Germline V CDR1 and CDR2: LGHNA, YSLEER. The chain's CDR3 is CASSPGAYSTDTQYF. As DNA, the CDR3 is TGCGCCAGCAGCCCGGGTGCGTACAGCACAGATACGCAGTATTTT.

The chain employs TRBV30 and TRBJ2-2; unclear D gene. From germline, CDR1 is GTSNPN and CDR2 SVGIG (reference sequence). V shed 0 bases and J shed 6 bases, with 8 bases lying between them. The CDR3 spans 13 residues. CDR3 sequence reads: CAWSVNPSGELFF. The CDR3 region has the DNA TGTGCCTGGAGTGTAAATCCGTCCGGGGAGCTGTTTTTT.

The chain links TRBV28 to TRBJ1-4, with a possible D match to TRBD1 (6 bases). Trimming shortened V by 5 bases and J by 8 bases, and 24 bases separated the two germline ends. CDR1 and CDR2 (germline): MDHEN, SYDVKM. The CDR3 is made up of 17 amino acids. The CDR3 spells CASSHDRLQGWVEKLFF. CDR3 DNA sequence: TGTGCCAGCAGTCACGATAGACTCCAGGGGTGGGTCGAAAAACTGTTTTTT.

J is TRBJ2-7 and V is TRBV5-1, with D maybe TRBD1 (5 bases). V dropped 0 bases and J dropped 9 bases, with 16 bases sitting between them. The CDR3 is 14 amino acids. CDR1 and CDR2 from the germline V gene are SGHRS and YFSETQ. The chain's CDR3 is CASSLEQARLGQYF. The CDR3 nucleotides read TGCGCCAGCAGCTTGGAACAGGCCCGGCTGGGGCAGTACTTC.

This clone showed up just a few times. The DNA for the CDR3 is TGTGCCAGCAGCGTTAGGGGACTAGCGGGTAACTACGAGCAGTACTTC. Its translation: CASSVRGLAGNYEQYF. The chain carries TRBV7-2 and TRBJ2-7; 12 nucleotides line up with TRBD2. V shed 5 bases, J shed 3 bases, and the junction held 8 bases outside the gene matches. The germline V gene has CDR1 SGHTA and CDR2 FQGNSA. The CDR3 totals 16 residues.